Below, 11 T cell receptor beta chains from the same sample are listed, as sequenced in a study of blood T cell repertoires in COVID-19. Sequencing was performed with immunoSEQ multiplex PCR; in TCRdb, only in-frame clones are kept and a portion is missing. Found here are 120,000 to 150,000 clones, roughly nine tenths of them singletons; the top ten hold 3% to 3.5%. Sequencing used peripheral blood. Receptors originate from a woman aged 60-75 years with active COVID-19.

This chain joins TRBV28 and TRBJ2-3, with D possibly TRBD2 on 5 matching bases. CDR3 length equals 16 residues. Germline V gene lookup returns CDR1 MDHEN and CDR2 SYDVKM. The V and J ends lost 4 bases and 0 bases respectively, with 14 bases between them. CDR3 sequence: CASSSPRGSSTDTQYF. The CDR3 bases are TGTGCCAGCAGTTCCCCCCGGGGATCTAGCACAGATACGCAGTATTTT.

Comments on this clone: One junction end disagrees with the germline gene, perhaps due to a read error. This chain links TRBV5-6 with TRBJ1-2; D remains ambiguous. CDR3 length: 15 amino acids. Germline CDR1 is SGHDT and CDR2 is YYEEEE. CDR3 amino acids: CASSFLSTDAYSYTF. Written as DNA, the CDR3 is TGTGCCAGCAGCTTCCTTTCTACAGACGCCTATAGCTACACCTTC.

This rearrangement joins TRBV19 to TRBJ2-7, with 12 bases matching TRBD2. Trimming removed 5 bases from V and 0 bases from J; junction bases left unmatched: 8. Germline CDR1 reads LNHDA; CDR2 reads SQIVND (reference sequence). The CDR3 spans 17 residues. CDR3 sequence reads: CASSPRTSGTSSYEQYF. The CDR3 DNA reads as TGTGCCAGTAGTCCAAGGACTAGCGGGACGAGCTCCTACGAGCAGTACTTC.

This clone showed up just a few times. The V and J genes are TRBV19 and TRBJ1-6, with D tentatively TRBD1 (5 bases). The length of the CDR3 is 15 residues. The V and J ends lost 3 bases and 7 bases respectively, with 13 bases between them. CDR1 and CDR2 (germline): LNHDA, SQIVND (reference sequence). CDR3 loop: CASSITWGRNSPLHF. DNA for the CDR3: TGTGCCAGTAGTATCACTTGGGGCAGAAATTCACCCCTCCACTTT.

The chain has TRBV15 and TRBJ2-2; D may be TRBD2 (6 bases). Germline values: CDR1 LNHNV, CDR2 YYDKDF (reference sequence). The CDR3 totals 13 residues. Between the trimmed V and J ends, which lost 0 bases and 11 bases, there was a span of 10 bases. CDR3 amino acids: CATSRDWTKELFF. DNA of the CDR3: TGTGCCACCAGCAGAGATTGGACTAAAGAGCTGTTTTTT.

The chain joins TRBV28 to TRBJ2-7, with D tentatively TRBD1 (6 bases). Germline V gives CDR1 MDHEN, CDR2 SYDVKM. CDR3 length equals 14 residues. V was cut by 6 bases and J by 6 bases, with 18 bases left in between. CDR3 loop: CASRQGNIAAEQYF. The CDR3 DNA reads TGTGCCAGCAGGCAGGGGAACATCGCCGCCGAGCAGTACTTC.

CDR3 loop: CASSLGAGSNEKLFF. In DNA form, the CDR3 reads TGTGCCAGCAGCTTGGGCGCAGGGTCTAATGAAAAACTGTTTTTT. The V gene is TRBV5-6, the J gene TRBJ1-4, with D maybe TRBD1 (5 bases). Deletions cut 0 bases from V and 3 bases from J, with 9 bases between. From germline, CDR1 is SGHDT and CDR2 YYEEEE. The CDR3 extends over 15 amino acids.

The J gene is TRBJ1-1, the V gene TRBV18; perhaps TRBD1 as D (5 bases). V was trimmed by 4 bases and J by 4 bases, leaving 13 bases between them. Germline V lookup: CDR1 KGHSH, CDR2 LQKENI. The CDR3 spans 14 residues. The CDR3 loop reads CASSLAGQSTEAFF. CDR3 in DNA: TGTGCCAGCTCACTGGCAGGGCAGTCCACTGAAGCTTTCTTT. Combining the CDR3 with reference TRBV18 and TRBJ1-1 gives the whole variable domain NAGVMQNPRHLVRRRGQEARLRCSPMKGHSHVYWYRQLPEEGLKFMVYLQKENIIDESGMPKERFSAEFPKEGPSILRIQQVVRGDSAAYFCASSLAGQSTEAFFGQGTRLTVV.

This chain links TRBV2 with TRBJ2-7; no clear D. Trimming took off 3 bases at V and 1 base at J, with 10 bases between the two ends. Germline CDR1 reads SNHLY; CDR2 reads FYNNEI. The CDR3 is 14 amino acids. CDR3 sequence (DNA): TGTGCCAGCAGTGATTCTCCCGGGTCCTACGAGCAGTACTTC. Its protein product is CASSDSPGSYEQYF.

The chain has TRBV18 and TRBJ1-6; D possibly corresponds to TRBD1 (6 bases). CDR3 length equals 15 residues. With 3 bases removed from V and 6 bases from J, the gap between germline ends came to 12 bases. CDR1 is KGHSH, CDR2 LQKENI, per germline. Here the CDR3 DNA reads TGTGCCAGCTCACCCTCAGGGGCGGTTAATTCACCCCTCCACTTT. This encodes CASSPSGAVNSPLHF.

This CDR3 reads CASHPWTSGSGGEQFF. CDR3 DNA: TGTGCCAGCCACCCTTGGACTAGCGGGAGTGGGGGTGAGCAGTTCTTC. The J gene is TRBJ2-1, the V gene TRBV7-2; 13 nucleotides match TRBD2. Germline values: CDR1 SGHTA, CDR2 FQGNSA. The CDR3 extends over 16 amino acids. J gave up 9 bases and V 8 bases, and 13 bases lay outside the gene matches. The full variable domain, rest sourced from reference TRBV7-2 and TRBJ2-1, is GAGVSQSPSNKVTEKGKDVELRCDPISGHTALYWYRQSLGQGLEFLIYFQGNSAPDKSGLPSDRFSAERTGGSVSTLTIQRTQQEDSAVYLCASHPWTSGSGGEQFFGPGTRLTVL.